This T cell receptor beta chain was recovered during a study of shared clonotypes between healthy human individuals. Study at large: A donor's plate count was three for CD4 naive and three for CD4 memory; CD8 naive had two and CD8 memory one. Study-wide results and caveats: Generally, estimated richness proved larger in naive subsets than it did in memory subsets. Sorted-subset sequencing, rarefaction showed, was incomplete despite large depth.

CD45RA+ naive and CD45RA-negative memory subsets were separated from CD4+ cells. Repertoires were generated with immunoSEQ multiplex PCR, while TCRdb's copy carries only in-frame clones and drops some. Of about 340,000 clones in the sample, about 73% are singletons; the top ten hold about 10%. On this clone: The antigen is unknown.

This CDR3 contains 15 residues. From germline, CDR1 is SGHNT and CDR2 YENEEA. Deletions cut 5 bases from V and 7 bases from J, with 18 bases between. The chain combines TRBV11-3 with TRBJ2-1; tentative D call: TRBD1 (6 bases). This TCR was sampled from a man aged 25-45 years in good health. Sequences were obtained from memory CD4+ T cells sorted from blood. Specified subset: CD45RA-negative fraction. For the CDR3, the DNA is TGTGCCAGCAGCAAGAACGGACAGTCAAGGAATGAGCAGTTCTTC. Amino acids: CASSKNGQSRNEQFF.